Shown below are 12 T cell receptor beta chains from a single sample sequenced in a study of T cell clones after liver transplantation (dated by TCRdb to the late 2010s). Libraries were made using the immunoSEQ multiplex PCR assay. In TCRdb, the immuneACCESS table is reduced to in-frame sequences with V and J assigned. These tables do not hold every clone; where another copy was compared, an unresolved V gene accounts for under half, and the others remain unexplained. The sample table contains around 110,000 clones; only one count was recorded for approximately 90% of them. The ten largest clones take up 0.75% to 0.85% of the sample. The source was CD4+ T cells from blood, collected 12 months after liver transplant. These receptors were collected from a human patient who received a liver transplant. Following transplantation, T cells from the graft donor may be among those present.

Written as DNA, the CDR3 is TGTGCCAGCTCAGCAGGGGTTGTTGGGGCCAACGTCCTGACTTTC. Translation: CASSAGVVGANVLTF. J is TRBJ2-6 and V is TRBV18; possibly TRBD1 for D (6 bases). Germline V gene data show CDR1 as KGHSH and CDR2 as LQKENI. The CDR3 totals 15 residues. V was shortened by 5 bases and J by 3 bases, with 11 bases between the two germline ends.

The chain couples TRBV5-1 to TRBJ1-2; D might be TRBD1 (5 bases). The CDR3 covers 15 residues. V dropped 2 bases and J dropped 3 bases, with 14 bases sitting between them. Germline V gene lookup returns CDR1 SGHRS and CDR2 YFSETQ. DNA for the CDR3: TGCGCCAGCAGCTTAACCCCAGGGTACGACTATGGCTACACCTTC. This codes for CASSLTPGYDYGYTF.

The chain combines TRBV18 with TRBJ2-5, with D possibly being TRBD1 (5 bases). V lost 3 bases, J lost 5 bases, and 13 bases lay in between. CDR3 length: 14 residues. Per the germline V gene, CDR1 is KGHSH and CDR2 is LQKENI. The CDR3 sequence: CASSPPGNMETQYF. In DNA, the CDR3 is TGTGCCAGCTCACCCCCAGGGAACATGGAGACCCAGTACTTC.

The chain employs TRBV19 and TRBJ1-2; no reliable D call. Trimming pared 7 bases from V and 4 bases from J, leaving 16 bases between. Germline CDR1 LNHDA, CDR2 SQIVND (reference sequence). This CDR3 has 14 amino acids. The CDR3 here is CASTPRNRIYGYTF. DNA of the CDR3: TGTGCCAGTACTCCCAGAAACAGAATCTATGGCTACACCTTC.

CDR3 sequence: CASSIRDPPLADGYTF. The CDR3 nucleotides read TGTGCCAGTAGTATCCGGGACCCTCCCCTTGCGGATGGCTACACCTTC. The gene calls are TRBV19 and TRBJ1-2, with D possibly matching TRBD1 (5 bases). Germline assignment: CDR1 LNHDA and CDR2 SQIVND (reference sequence). Trimming left V 3 bases short and J 6 bases short, with 20 bases between. This CDR3 is 16 amino acids long.

The rearrangement uses TRBV14 and TRBJ2-1; D is unclear. The CDR3 is 13 amino acids. The germline V and J ends were trimmed by 6 bases and 4 bases, with 10 bases remaining between them. In germline, CDR1 is SGHDN, CDR2 FVKESK. CDR3 nucleotide sequence: TGTGCCAGCAGTCAGGCCAGATACAATGAGCAGTTCTTC. It codes for CASSQARYNEQFF. The full variable domain, with the rest looked up from reference TRBV14 and TRBJ2-1, is EAGVTQFPSHSVIEKGQTVTLRCDPISGHDNLYWYRRVMGKEIKFLLHFVKESKQDESGMPNNRFLAERTGGTYSTLKVQPAELEDSGVYFCASSQARYNEQFFGPGTRLTVL.

The V and J genes are TRBV5-1 and TRBJ2-3; the match to TRBD2 covers 11 bases. Germline CDR1 and CDR2: SGHRS and YFSETQ. Trimming removed 4 bases from V and 0 bases from J; junction bases left unmatched: 4. This CDR3 comprises 16 residues. CDR3 coding DNA: TGCGCCAGCAGCCCGGGACTAGCGGAGAGCACAGATACGCAGTATTTT. Amino acid sequence: CASSPGLAESTDTQYF.

The CDR3 DNA follows: TGCGCCAGCAGCTGGAGCTTAGGAGAGACCCAGTACTTC. The encoded protein is CASSWSLGETQYF. The chain is built from TRBV5-1 and TRBJ2-5; D gene ambiguous. This CDR3 contains 13 residues. Germline CDR1 and CDR2: SGHRS and YFSETQ. The V gene lost 3 bases and the J gene lost 4 bases, with 10 bases spanning the gap. The variable domain in full, with the rest retrieved from reference TRBV5-1 and TRBJ2-5, is KAGVTQTPRYLIKTRGQQVTLSCSPISGHRSVSWYQQTPGQGLQFLFEYFSETQRNKGNFPGRFSGRQFSNSRSEMNVSTLELGDSALYLCASSWSLGETQYFGPGTRLLVL.

The chain has TRBV6-1 and TRBJ1-1; tentatively, D is TRBD1 (6 bases). The V end was cut by 0 bases, the J end by 2 bases, with 10 bases between. This CDR3 region has 15 residues. Per the germline V gene, CDR1 is MNHNS and CDR2 is SASEGT. The chain's CDR3 is CASSEAWTANTEAFF. The CDR3 DNA is TGTGCCAGCAGTGAAGCGTGGACAGCAAACACTGAAGCTTTCTTT.

This chain uses TRBV18 with TRBJ1-5; D unclear. CDR1 and CDR2 (germline): KGHSH, LQKENI. The germline V and J ends were trimmed by 3 bases and 0 bases, with 6 bases remaining between them. The CDR3 runs to 14 residues. The CDR3 spells CASSPPSSNQPQHF. The CDR3 DNA follows: TGTGCCAGCTCACCGCCATCTAGCAATCAGCCCCAGCATTTT.

V usage is TRBV5-4 and J usage is TRBJ2-2; 13 bases map to TRBD2. This CDR3 comprises 17 residues. Germline lookup yields CDR1 SGHNT and CDR2 YYREEE (reference sequence). V lost 4 bases, J lost 4 bases, and 7 bases stayed unmatched. CDR3 loop: CASSRATSGRGTGELFF. The CDR3 DNA reads as TGTGCCAGCAGCCGGGCTACTAGCGGGAGGGGCACCGGGGAGCTGTTTTTT.

This clone was detected only a few times. The V call is TRBV4-1, the J call TRBJ2-5; D not certain. From germline, CDR1 is MGHRA and CDR2 YSYEKL. V was shortened by 0 bases and J by 2 bases, with 13 bases between the two germline ends. The CDR3 is made up of 16 amino acids. The chain's CDR3 is CASSQDGGARQETQYF. The CDR3 DNA reads as TGCGCCAGCAGCCAAGATGGTGGCGCTAGACAAGAGACCCAGTACTTC.